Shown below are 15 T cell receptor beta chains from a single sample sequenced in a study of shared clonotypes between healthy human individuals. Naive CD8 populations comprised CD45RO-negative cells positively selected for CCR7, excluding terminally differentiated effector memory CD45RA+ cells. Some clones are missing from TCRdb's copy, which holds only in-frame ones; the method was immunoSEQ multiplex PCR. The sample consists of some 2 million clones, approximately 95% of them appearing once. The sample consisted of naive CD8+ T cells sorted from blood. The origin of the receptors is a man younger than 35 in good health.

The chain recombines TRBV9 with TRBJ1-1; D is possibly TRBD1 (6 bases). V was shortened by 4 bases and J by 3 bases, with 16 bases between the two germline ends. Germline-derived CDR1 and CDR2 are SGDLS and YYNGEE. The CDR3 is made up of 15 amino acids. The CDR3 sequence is CASSNRDTSDTEAFF. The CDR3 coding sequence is TGTGCCAGCAGCAACCGGGACACTAGTGACACTGAAGCTTTCTTT.

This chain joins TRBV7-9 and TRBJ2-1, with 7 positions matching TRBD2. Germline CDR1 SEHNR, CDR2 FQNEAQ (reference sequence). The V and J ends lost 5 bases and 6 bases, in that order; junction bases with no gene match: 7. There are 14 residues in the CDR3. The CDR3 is CASSPRDYPNEQFF. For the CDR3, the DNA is TGTGCCAGCAGCCCCCGGGACTACCCCAATGAGCAGTTCTTC.

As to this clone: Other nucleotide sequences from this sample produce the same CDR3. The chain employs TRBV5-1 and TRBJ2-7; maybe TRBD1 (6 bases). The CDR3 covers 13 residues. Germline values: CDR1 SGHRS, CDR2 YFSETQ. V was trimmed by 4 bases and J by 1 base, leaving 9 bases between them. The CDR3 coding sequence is TGCGCCAGCAGCCTGGACAGATCCTACGAGCAGTACTTC. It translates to CASSLDRSYEQYF.

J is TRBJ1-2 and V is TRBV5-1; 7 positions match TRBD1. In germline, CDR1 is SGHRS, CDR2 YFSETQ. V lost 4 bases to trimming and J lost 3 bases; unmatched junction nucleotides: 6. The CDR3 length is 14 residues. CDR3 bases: TGCGCCAGCAGCCCCGCGCAGGGGGACTATGGCTACACCTTC. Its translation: CASSPAQGDYGYTF.

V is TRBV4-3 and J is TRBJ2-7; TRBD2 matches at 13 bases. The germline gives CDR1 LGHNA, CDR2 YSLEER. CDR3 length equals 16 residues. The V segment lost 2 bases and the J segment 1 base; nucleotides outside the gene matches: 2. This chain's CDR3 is CASSQRLAGGSYEQYF. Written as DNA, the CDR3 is TGCGCCAGCAGCCAACGACTAGCGGGAGGATCCTACGAGCAGTACTTC.

CDR3 nucleotide sequence: TGTGCCAGTAGTTTGACAGCGCTCTACGAGCAGTACTTC. This translates into CASSLTALYEQYF. The rearrangement uses TRBV19 and TRBJ2-7, with a possible D match to TRBD1 (5 bases). The CDR3 is 13 amino acids. V was pared by 5 bases and J by 3 bases, with 11 bases between. Germline-derived CDR1 and CDR2 are LNHDA and SQIVND (reference sequence).

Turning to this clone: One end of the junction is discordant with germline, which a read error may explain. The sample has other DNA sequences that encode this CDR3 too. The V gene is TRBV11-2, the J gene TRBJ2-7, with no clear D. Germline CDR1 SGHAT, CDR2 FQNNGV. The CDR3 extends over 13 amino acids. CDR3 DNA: TGTGCCAGCAGCCTAGACCGAGATTACGAGCAGTACTTC. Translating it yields CASSLDRDYEQYF. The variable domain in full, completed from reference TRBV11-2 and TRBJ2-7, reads EAGVAQSPRYKIIEKRQSVAFWCNPISGHATLYWYQQILGQGPKLLIQFQNNGVVDDSQLPKDRFSAERLKGVDSTLKIQPAKLEDSAVYLCASSLDRDYEQYFGPGTRLTVT.

CDR3 DNA sequence: TGCGCCAGCAGCCAAGTTTCGGGACAGGGGAGGTTTTTT. This encodes CASSQVSGQGRFF. V gene TRBV4-1 combines with J gene TRBJ1-4; 10 bases are shared with TRBD1. With V trimmed by 1 base and J by 16 bases, 6 bases remained unmatched. This CDR3 comprises 13 residues. Germline loops: CDR1 MGHRA, CDR2 YSYEKL.

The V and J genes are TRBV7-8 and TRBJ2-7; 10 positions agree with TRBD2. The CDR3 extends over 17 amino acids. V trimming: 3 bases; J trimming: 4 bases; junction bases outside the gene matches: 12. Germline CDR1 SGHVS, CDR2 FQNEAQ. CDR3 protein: CASSFALAGVEGYEQYF. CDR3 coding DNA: TGTGCCAGCAGCTTCGCCCTAGCGGGAGTGGAGGGTTACGAGCAGTACTTC.

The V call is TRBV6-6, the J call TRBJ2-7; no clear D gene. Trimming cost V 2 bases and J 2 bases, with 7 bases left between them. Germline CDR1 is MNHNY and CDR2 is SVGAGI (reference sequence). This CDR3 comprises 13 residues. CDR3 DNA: TGTGCCAGCAGTTACGGGATAACCTACGAGCAGTACTTC. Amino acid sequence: CASSYGITYEQYF.

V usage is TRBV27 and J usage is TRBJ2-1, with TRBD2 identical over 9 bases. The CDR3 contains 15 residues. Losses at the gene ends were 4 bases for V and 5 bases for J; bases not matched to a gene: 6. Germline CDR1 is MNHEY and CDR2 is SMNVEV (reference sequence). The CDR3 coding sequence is TGTGCCAGCAGTTGGACCTTAGCGGGAGACAATGAGCAGTTCTTC. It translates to CASSWTLAGDNEQFF.

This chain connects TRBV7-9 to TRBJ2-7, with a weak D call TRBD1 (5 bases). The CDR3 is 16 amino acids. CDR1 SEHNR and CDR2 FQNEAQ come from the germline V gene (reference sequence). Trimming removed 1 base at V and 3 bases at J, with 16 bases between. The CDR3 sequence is CASSLDGLGVDYEQYF. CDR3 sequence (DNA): TGTGCCAGCAGCTTAGACGGTTTAGGGGTTGACTACGAGCAGTACTTC.

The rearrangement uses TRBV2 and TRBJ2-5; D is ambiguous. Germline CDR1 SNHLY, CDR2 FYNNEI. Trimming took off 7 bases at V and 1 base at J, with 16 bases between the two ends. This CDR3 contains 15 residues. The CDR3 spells CASNTPTMGQETQYF. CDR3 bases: TGTGCCAGCAACACGCCGACAATGGGCCAAGAGACCCAGTACTTC.

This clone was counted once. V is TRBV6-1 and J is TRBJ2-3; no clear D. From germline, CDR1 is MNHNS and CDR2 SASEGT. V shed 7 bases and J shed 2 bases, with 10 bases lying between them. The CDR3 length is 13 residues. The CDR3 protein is CASIDKFTDTQYF. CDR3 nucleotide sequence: TGTGCCAGCATTGACAAATTCACAGATACGCAGTATTTT.

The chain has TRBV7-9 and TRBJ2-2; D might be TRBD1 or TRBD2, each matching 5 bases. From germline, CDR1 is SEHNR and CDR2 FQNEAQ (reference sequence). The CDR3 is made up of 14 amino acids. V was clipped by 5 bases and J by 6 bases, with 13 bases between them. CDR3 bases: TGTGCCAGCAGCGGGGGTGACGTGGCCGGGGAGCTGTTTTTT. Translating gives CASSGGDVAGELFF.